This T cell receptor (beta chain) was identified in a study of T cell responses to AZD1222 COVID-19 vaccine. The study's findings and limits: Spike-specific TCR breadth and depth went up after people got two AZD1222 doses. Donors were mostly white British, more females; clonal diversity possibly underestimated.

As regards this clone: Its antigen is as yet unknown.

The protocol was immunoSEQ multiplex PCR, while the TCRdb copy is restricted to in-frame clones and leaves out a portion. This table holds tens of thousands of clones, roughly nine tenths found once. Germline lookup yields CDR1 SGDLS and CDR2 YYNGEE. J gave up 5 bases and V 4 bases, and 6 bases lay outside the gene matches. The CDR3 totals 14 residues. The TCR originated in an adult in good health. The sample consisted of peripheral blood, taken on day 0 of AZD1222 vaccination. The V gene is TRBV9, the J gene TRBJ1-1; 9 positions agree with TRBD1. The DNA of the CDR3 is TGTGCCAGCAGCCTAGGACAGGGGATTACTGAAGCTTTCTTT. This gives the protein CASSLGQGITEAFF.